This TCR beta chain was observed in a study of response to subunit inactivated influenza vaccine. Whole-study results and caveats: Authors suggested each seasonal flu vaccination may recruit only limited numbers of new T cells.

This clonotype was recorded a few times. Antigen: not known. One entry per CDR3 protein, called by TCRdb with MiXCR from the RT-PCR reads. The sample includes 280,000 or so distinct CDR3 sequences, just over 20% seen only once; the top ten take roughly 10%. V lost 5 bases, J lost 7 bases, and 19 bases lay in between. Looked up from germline, CDR1 is SGHRS and CDR2 is YFSETQ. This CDR3 contains 15 residues. The chain recombines TRBV5-1 with TRBJ1-3; a possible D gene is TRBD1 (6 bases). The specimen comprised PBMCs from blood, sampled less than 22 months after vaccination. This clonotype was obtained from a man in his fifties or sixties who received an inactivated influenza vaccine. CDR3 residues: CASRTTSQGGNTIYF. CDR3 nucleotide sequence: TGCGCCAGCAGGACGACATCACAAGGGGGTAACACCATATATTTT.